Presented here are 3 T cell receptor beta chains from one specimen sequenced in a study of naive and memory T cell subsets. Treatment given: skin biopsy from PPD injection site in Mantoux-positive individual. The library had UMIs added by 3' ligation of an oligonucleotide to TCR cDNA. The SP2 primer and nested alpha and beta constant region primers amplified ligated cDNA in four rounds. TCRdb re-called the UMI-ligation and nested PCR reads with MiXCR, one entry per CDR3 protein. The table shows fewer than 35,000 distinct CDR3 sequences, with 6.5% to 8% occurring only once. This sample comprised skin, obtained from a tuberculin skin test site. The origin of the receptors is an adult in good health.

J is TRBJ1-1 and V is TRBV7-3, with D hard to call. The CDR3 extends over 15 amino acids. Trimming shortened V by 3 bases and J by 5 bases, and 16 bases separated the two germline ends. CDR1 SGHTA and CDR2 FQGTGA come from the germline V gene. The CDR3 loop is CASSLDALGRTEAFF. In DNA, the CDR3 is TGTGCCAGCAGCTTGGACGCATTGGGTCGGACTGAAGCTTTCTTT.

The table lists this clonotype with a few counts. The rearrangement joins TRBV7-2 to TRBJ2-1; either TRBD1 or TRBD2 may fit D (5 bases each). From germline, CDR1 is SGHTA and CDR2 FQGNSA. CDR3 length equals 15 residues. The ends were cut back, 0 bases at V and 1 base at J, with 7 bases in the middle. The CDR3 is CASSLARGSYNEQFF. CDR3 DNA sequence: TGTGCCAGCAGCTTAGCGAGGGGATCCTACAATGAGCAGTTCTTC.

This clonotype was detected many times. The CDR3 is CASSYFRTDNQPQHF. The CDR3 DNA reads TGTGCCAGCAGTTATTTTCGGACAGATAATCAGCCCCAGCATTTT. The rearrangement joins TRBV6-6 to TRBJ1-5; weak D call: TRBD1 (6 bases). The CDR3 spans 15 residues. Germline CDR1 and CDR2: MNHNY and SVGAGI (reference sequence). V was trimmed by 3 bases and J by 4 bases, leaving 13 bases between them.